This is a list of T cell receptor beta chains from one sample in a study of response to subunit inactivated influenza vaccine. TCRdb called the RT-PCR reads again in MiXCR, with one record for every CDR3 protein. The sample has 400,000 to 650,000 distinct CDR3 sequences, approximately 7.2% seen once. The specimen comprised PBMCs from blood, sampled 23 months after vaccination. Receptors originate from a man aged 45 to 70 who received an inactivated influenza vaccine. CDR3s include the opening cysteine and the closing phenylalanine or tryptophan. A D gene is named only where the DNA matches it firmly.

v_gene | d_gene | CDR3aa
TRBV5-6 | TRBD2 | CASSLPRLATSNEQYF
TRBV18 | TRBD2 | CASSPGTSGPFGELFF
TRBV11-2 | TRBD2 | CASSPILSGRRLGQETQYF
TRBV18 | - | CASSPRQIESTQYF
TRBV18 | TRBD1 | CASSRTGEQETQYF
TRBV20-1 | - | CSARGLGADGYTF
TRBV20-1 | TRBD1 | CSAPFLDRGFREKLFF
TRBV30 | TRBD1 | CAWSAHRGQPQHF
TRBV12-3/TRBV12-4 | - | CASSLAHPNTEAFF
TRBV7-9 | - | CASSLEQGPYEQYF
TRBV7-2 | TRBD1 | CASSFDRGYEQYF